This TCR beta chain was identified in a study of beta chain features in type 1 diabetes. Study information: Age, gender and cell yields were alike across patients and healthy donors. Investigators examined some 110,000,000 sorted cells across all samples. Study-level findings and limits: A moderate, significant TCRB CDR3 shortening appeared in type 1 diabetes across four CD4+ subsets.

Every isolated RNA sample was fully reverse transcribed, so sequencing captured expressed TCRB transcripts. Assay used: immunoSEQ multiplex PCR; TCRdb lists only in-frame clones, some missing. Here the sample spans under 550,000 clones, over 9.5% being singletons. CDR1 GTSNPN and CDR2 SVGIG come from the germline V gene (reference sequence). The CDR3 is 16 residues long. V lost 2 bases and J lost 1; bases outside the gene matches: 3. A few counts support this clone. Its antigen is unknown. This chain joins TRBV30 and TRBJ2-3; 13 bases are shared with TRBD2. The source of this sequence is a woman between 18 and 30 years old in good health. The material sequenced was naive CD4+ T cells from blood. The DNA of the CDR3 is TGTGCCTGGAGTAGTGGACTAGCGGGAGGCACAGATACGCAGTATTTT. It is translated as CAWSSGLAGGTDTQYF. Full variable domain (outside the CDR3, taken from reference TRBV30 and TRBJ2-3): SQTIHQWPATLVQPVGSPLSLECTVEGTSNPNLYWYRQAAGRGLQLLFYSVGIGQISSEVPQNLSASRPQDRQFILSSKKLLLSDSGFYLCAWSSGLAGGTDTQYFGPGTRLTVL.